This is a list of T cell receptor beta chains from one sample in a study of blood T cell repertoires in COVID-19. Clones were sequenced by immunoSEQ multiplex PCR, and TCRdb holds only the in-frame ones, with some missing. This table has about 150,000 clones, about 86% appearing once. The specimen was peripheral blood. All receptors derive from a woman in her sixties with active or convalescent COVID-19. Each CDR3 is given with its conserved first and last residue. Fields, in order: V gene, clone size, J gene, D gene, CDR3 protein, CDR3 DNA. D genes are given only for firm matches. A row's size may be missing; if present it is once, few, many or a size class.

V: TRBV29-1
size: .
J: TRBJ2-7
D: .
CDR3: CSVRRDSAYEQYF
DNA: TGCAGCGTTAGGCGGGACAGCGCCTACGAGCAGTACTTC

V: TRBV6-2/TRBV6-3
size: .
J: TRBJ1-6
D: TRBD1
CDR3: CASSRTGSSYNSPLHF
DNA: TGTGCCAGCAGTCGGACAGGCAGCTCCTATAATTCACCCCTCCACTTT

V: TRBV6-6
size: .
J: TRBJ1-1
D: .
CDR3: CASRAGLLNTEAFF
DNA: TGTGCCAGCAGGGCGGGCCTCTTGAACACTGAAGCTTTCTTT

V: TRBV5-1
size: .
J: TRBJ1-2
D: .
CDR3: CASSGALSYGYTF
DNA: TGCGCCAGCAGCGGGGCCCTGTCTTATGGCTACACCTTC

V: TRBV6-5
size: .
J: TRBJ2-7
D: TRBD1
CDR3: CASTRRTGNSEQYF
DNA: TGTGCCAGCACCCGGCGGACAGGGAACTCCGAGCAGTACTTC

V: TRBV5-6
size: .
J: TRBJ2-1
D: TRBD1
CDR3: CASSDTGTGYNEQFF
DNA: TGTGCCAGCAGCGATACCGGGACAGGCTACAATGAGCAGTTCTTC

V: TRBV5-1
size: .
J: TRBJ2-1
D: .
CDR3: CASSLGASHNEQFF
DNA: TGCGCCAGCAGCTTGGGAGCGTCGCACAATGAGCAGTTCTTC

V: TRBV29-1
size: few
J: TRBJ2-1
D: .
CDR3: CSVVGRGNEQFF
DNA: TGCAGCGTTGTGGGGCGCGGCAATGAGCAGTTCTTC

V: TRBV5-6
size: .
J: TRBJ2-3
D: .
CDR3: CASSGRVAVVADTQYF
DNA: TGTGCCAGCAGCGGCCGGGTAGCTGTTGTCGCAGATACGCAGTATTTT

V: TRBV19
size: .
J: TRBJ2-1
D: .
CDR3: CASSPVNLANEQFF
DNA: TGTGCCAGTAGTCCAGTAAATTTGGCCAATGAGCAGTTCTTC

V: TRBV29-1
size: .
J: TRBJ2-1
D: TRBD2
CDR3: CSVEVSGRAYNEQFF
DNA: TGCAGCGTTGAAGTTAGCGGGAGGGCCTACAATGAGCAGTTCTTC

V: TRBV6-5
size: few
J: TRBJ2-2
D: .
CDR3: CASWGQNTGELFF
DNA: TGTGCCAGCTGGGGACAGAACACCGGGGAGCTGTTTTTT

V: TRBV28
size: once
J: TRBJ2-7
D: TRBD2
CDR3: CASSFQREAPYEQYF
DNA: TGTGCCAGCAGTTTCCAGCGGGAGGCCCCCTACGAGCAGTACTTC

V: TRBV11-3
size: .
J: TRBJ2-3
D: .
CDR3: CASSLGDNTDTQYF
DNA: TGTGCCAGCAGCTTAGGGGACAACACAGATACGCAGTATTTT

V: TRBV4-3
size: .
J: TRBJ2-7
D: TRBD2
CDR3: CASSPRLADSYEQYF
DNA: TGCGCCAGCAGCCCTCGACTAGCGGACTCCTACGAGCAGTACTTC

V: TRBV25-1
size: .
J: TRBJ1-4
D: TRBD1
CDR3: CASRDRGSSNEKLFF
DNA: TGTGCCAGCAGGGACAGGGGAAGTTCTAATGAAAAACTGTTTTTT

V: TRBV28
size: .
J: TRBJ1-2
D: TRBD1
CDR3: CASRQDRGGYGYTF
DNA: TGTGCCAGCAGACAAGACAGGGGAGGGTATGGCTACACCTTC

V: TRBV6-2/TRBV6-3
size: .
J: TRBJ2-1
D: TRBD2
CDR3: CASSWYERETDNEQFF
DNA: TGTGCCAGCAGTTGGTACGAGCGGGAAACCGACAATGAGCAGTTCTTC

V: TRBV2
size: .
J: TRBJ1-6
D: TRBD1
CDR3: CASRGQSGVNSPLHF
DNA: TGTGCCAGCAGGGGACAGTCCGGGGTTAATTCACCCCTCCACTTT

V: TRBV6-5
size: few
J: TRBJ1-2
D: .
CDR3: CASSYGHRDGYTF
DNA: TGTGCCAGCAGTTACGGTCACAGGGACGGCTACACCTTC

V: TRBV5-1
size: .
J: TRBJ2-3
D: .
CDR3: CASSLDQGGADTQYF
DNA: TGCGCCAGCAGCTTGGATCAGGGCGGCGCAGATACGCAGTATTTT

V: TRBV5-1
size: .
J: TRBJ2-2
D: .
CDR3: CASSLEQGTGELFF
DNA: TGCGCCAGCAGCTTAGAACAGGGTACCGGGGAGCTGTTTTTT

V: TRBV7-2
size: .
J: TRBJ2-3
D: .
CDR3: CASSLLAGDTQYF
DNA: TGTGCCAGCAGCTTACTAGCTGGTGATACGCAGTATTTT

V: TRBV19
size: .
J: TRBJ1-3
D: TRBD1
CDR3: CASRPQGAFNTIYF
DNA: TGTGCCAGTCGGCCACAGGGGGCCTTCAACACCATATATTTT

V: TRBV28
size: .
J: TRBJ2-2
D: .
CDR3: CASSFSWWRGQNTGELFF
DNA: TGTGCCAGCAGTTTCTCGTGGTGGAGGGGGCAGAACACCGGGGAGCTGTTTTTT

V: TRBV5-1
size: .
J: TRBJ2-2
D: .
CDR3: CASSLMGGYPNTGELFF
DNA: TGCGCCAGCAGCTTGATGGGAGGCTACCCGAACACCGGGGAGCTGTTTTTT